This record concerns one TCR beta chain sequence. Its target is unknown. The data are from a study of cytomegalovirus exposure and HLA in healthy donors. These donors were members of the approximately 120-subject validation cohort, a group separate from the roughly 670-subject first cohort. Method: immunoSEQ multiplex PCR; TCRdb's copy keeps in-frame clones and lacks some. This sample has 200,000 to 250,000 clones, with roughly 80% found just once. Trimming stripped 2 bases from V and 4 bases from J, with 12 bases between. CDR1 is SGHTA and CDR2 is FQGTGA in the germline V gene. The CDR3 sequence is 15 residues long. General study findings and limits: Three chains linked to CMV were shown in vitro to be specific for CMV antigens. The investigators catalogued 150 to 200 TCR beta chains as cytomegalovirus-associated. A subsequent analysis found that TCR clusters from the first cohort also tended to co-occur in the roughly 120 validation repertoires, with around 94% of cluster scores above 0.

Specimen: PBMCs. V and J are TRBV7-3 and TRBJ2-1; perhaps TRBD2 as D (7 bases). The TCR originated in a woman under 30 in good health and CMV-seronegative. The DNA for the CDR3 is TGTGCCAGCAGCTTAGGCGGGGGCACGTACAATGAGCAGTTCTTC. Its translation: CASSLGGGTYNEQFF.